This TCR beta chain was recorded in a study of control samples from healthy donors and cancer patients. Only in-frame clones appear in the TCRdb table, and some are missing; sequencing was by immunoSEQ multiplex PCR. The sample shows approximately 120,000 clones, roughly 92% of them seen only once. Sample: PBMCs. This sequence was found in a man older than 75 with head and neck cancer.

The CDR3 sequence: CASSDSLAGSLNEQFF. The CDR3 DNA reads TGCGCCAGCAGTGATAGTCTAGCGGGAAGTTTGAATGAGCAGTTCTTC. The genes are TRBV10-1 and TRBJ2-1, with 9 bases lining up with TRBD2. This CDR3 is built from 16 residues. V shed 3 bases, J shed 7 bases, and the junction held 10 bases outside the gene matches. From germline, CDR1 is WNHNN and CDR2 SYGVQD (reference sequence).